This T cell receptor (beta chain) was profiled in a study of cytomegalovirus exposure and HLA in healthy donors. This clone was observed a handful of times. Germline V gives CDR1 MNHNY, CDR2 SVGAGI (reference sequence). The CDR3 loop spans 15 amino acids. The V and J ends lost 0 bases and 2 bases respectively, with 8 bases between them. Amplification used 60 Vbeta primers and 13 Jbeta primers. Produced via immunoSEQ multiplex PCR; TCRdb's table is partial and in-frame only. In the table there are some 150,000 clones, over 70% of which are singletons. Sequencing was done on a sample of PBMCs. J is TRBJ1-3 and V is TRBV6-6; tentative D call: TRBD1 (6 bases). The origin of this receptor is a male donor in good health and CMV-seronegative. The CDR3 nucleotides read TGTGCCAGCAGTTACTCGCCAGGGGCTGGAAACACCATATATTTT. Amino acids: CASSYSPGAGNTIYF.